This TCR beta chain was recovered during a study of T cell responses to AZD1222 COVID-19 vaccine. Study results and caveats: Close to half of all spike-specific TCRs reportedly target regions of the variants that are unmutated. Spike was spanned by vaccine-associated CD4 TCRs, with dominance at 160-218 and 743-854.

V shed 0 bases and J shed 2 bases, with 14 bases lying between them. Germline loops: CDR1 SGHDT, CDR2 YYEEEE. The CDR3 is 16 residues long. As concerns this clone: As yet, its antigen is unknown.

The table came from immunoSEQ multiplex PCR; TCRdb's copy has only in-frame clones and leaves some out. This sample has more than 100,000 clones, with around 92% found just once. The chain carries TRBV5-6 and TRBJ1-2, with a tentative D call TRBD1 (6 bases). This receptor was obtained from an adult in good health. The sequencing here drew on peripheral blood, taken on day 0 of AZD1222 vaccination. CDR3 in DNA: TGTGCCAGCAGCTTGGAGGGGGGGCAGATCAACTATGGCTACACCTTC. Translated, it gives CASSLEGGQINYGYTF.